The sequence of this T cell receptor beta chain was determined in a study of cytomegalovirus exposure and HLA in healthy donors. PCR was performed using 60 Vbeta and 13 Jbeta primers. Under the authors' procedure: About 11 million of tens of millions of unique TCR beta chains were shared, per a later count. Method: immunoSEQ multiplex PCR; TCRdb's copy keeps in-frame clones and lacks some. V and J calls and clone size are copied from that table; D and trimming were computed from the DNA. The sample yields tens of thousands of clones, approximately 71% seen once. CDR3 length equals 13 residues. Per germline, CDR1 SQVTM and CDR2 ANQGSEA. The V and J ends lost 2 bases and 5 bases respectively, with 13 bases between them.

This TCR was sampled from a woman between 40 and 55 years old in good health and CMV-seropositive. V is TRBV29-1 and J is TRBJ2-7; D remains unclear. Material: PBMCs. CDR3 in amino acids: CSVEIRVRHEQYF. The CDR3 bases are TGCAGCGTTGAAATCCGGGTTCGGCACGAGCAGTACTTC.